These 9 T cell receptor beta chains were sequenced from one sample in a study of T cells in Graves' hyperthyroidism and ophthalmopathy. TCR beta CDR3 regions were amplified from RNA. The study used the HTBI primer set for a first-round RT-PCR of the TCR CDR3. TCRdb used MiXCR to reprocess the multiplex PCR reads, holding one entry per CDR3 protein. Of about 740,000 distinct CDR3 sequences listed, 12% to 15% are singletons. Sequences were obtained from blood. These receptors were taken from a woman aged 18-35 years with Graves' hyperthyroidism.

The rearrangement joins TRBV2 to TRBJ2-7; the match to TRBD1 covers 9 bases. Germline loops: CDR1 SNHLY, CDR2 FYNNEI. V lost 8 bases, J lost 6 bases, and 8 bases stayed unmatched. CDR3 length equals 13 residues. The CDR3 loop reads CASGGQGGREQYF. DNA for the CDR3: TGTGCCAGCGGGGGACAGGGAGGGCGCGAGCAGTACTTC.

This clonotype turned up a few times. The V and J genes are TRBV5-1 and TRBJ2-1; 9 bases are a match to TRBD2. The CDR3 has 15 residues. V shed 4 bases, J shed 3 bases, and the junction held 5 bases outside the gene matches. Germline-derived CDR1 and CDR2 are SGHRS and YFSETQ. CDR3 nucleotide sequence: TGCGCCAGCAGCGTACAACTAGCGGGCTACAATGAGCAGTTCTTC. Its translation is CASSVQLAGYNEQFF.

In this sample, this clonotype turned up many times. The rearrangement links TRBV6-5 to TRBJ2-5, with a possible D match to TRBD1 (6 bases). The germline V and J ends were trimmed by 2 bases and 2 bases, with 6 bases remaining between them. The CDR3 loop spans 13 amino acids. Germline-derived CDR1 and CDR2 are MNHEY and SVGAGI. The CDR3 coding sequence is TGTGCCAGCAGTTACGGACAGCAAGAGACCCAGTACTTC. Its protein is CASSYGQQETQYF.

The chain uses TRBV4-1 and TRBJ1-4, with no clear D. CDR3 length: 16 amino acids. Per germline, CDR1 MGHRA and CDR2 YSYEKL. V lost 2 bases and J 0 bases, leaving 10 bases between the germline ends. The DNA of the CDR3 is TGCGCCAGCAGCCAATACTCAGGTGCAACTAATGAAAAACTGTTTTTT. Its protein is CASSQYSGATNEKLFF.

In its sample, this clonotype was seen many times. The rearrangement links TRBV28 to TRBJ1-2, with 11 bases identical to TRBD1. V lost 7 bases and J lost 7; bases outside the gene matches: 11. The germline CDR1 and CDR2 sequences are MDHEN and SYDVKM. The CDR3 totals 15 residues. The CDR3 DNA is TGTGCCAGCACTTCCCCCGGGACAGGGGGATTTGGCTACACCTTC. Its translation is CASTSPGTGGFGYTF.

At least ten counts were recorded for this clonotype. The chain combines TRBV6-1 with TRBJ1-1, with D possibly being TRBD1 (6 bases). Germline CDR1 and CDR2: MNHNS and SASEGT. This CDR3 is 16 amino acids long. V lost 10 bases and J 1 base, leaving 22 bases between the germline ends. DNA of the CDR3: TGTGCCACCAAGGGGGGACACGACAGGAAGAACACTGAAGCTTTCTTT. It translates to CATKGGHDRKNTEAFF.

There are many counts of this clonotype. The rearrangement links TRBV11-2 to TRBJ2-3, with D possibly TRBD1 on 6 matching bases. Germline-derived CDR1 and CDR2 are SGHAT and FQNNGV. V gave up 0 bases and J gave up 3 bases, with 16 bases separating them. The CDR3 sequence is 17 residues long. The chain's CDR3 is CASSLDQTQTGTDTQYF. The CDR3 DNA is TGTGCCAGCAGCTTAGACCAGACCCAGACAGGAACAGATACGCAGTATTTT.

This clonotype was seen a handful of times. The chain combines TRBV25-1 with TRBJ2-7; D is possibly TRBD1 (5 bases). The CDR3 runs 15 residues. Germline V gives CDR1 MGHDK, CDR2 SYGVNS. Trimming shortened V by 1 base and J by 4 bases, and 14 bases separated the two germline ends. This chain's CDR3 is CASSELDSLGYEQYF. The CDR3 DNA follows: TGTGCCAGCAGTGAATTAGACAGCTTAGGGTACGAGCAGTACTTC.

V gene TRBV7-2 combines with J gene TRBJ2-3; 8 nucleotides agree with TRBD2. V dropped 0 bases and J dropped 1; count of bases not matched to a gene: 3. The CDR3 consists of 16 residues. The germline V gene has CDR1 SGHTA and CDR2 FQGNSA. CDR3 DNA: TGTGCCAGCAGCTTAGCGACTAGCGTCGGCACAGATACGCAGTATTTT. Its protein product is CASSLATSVGTDTQYF.